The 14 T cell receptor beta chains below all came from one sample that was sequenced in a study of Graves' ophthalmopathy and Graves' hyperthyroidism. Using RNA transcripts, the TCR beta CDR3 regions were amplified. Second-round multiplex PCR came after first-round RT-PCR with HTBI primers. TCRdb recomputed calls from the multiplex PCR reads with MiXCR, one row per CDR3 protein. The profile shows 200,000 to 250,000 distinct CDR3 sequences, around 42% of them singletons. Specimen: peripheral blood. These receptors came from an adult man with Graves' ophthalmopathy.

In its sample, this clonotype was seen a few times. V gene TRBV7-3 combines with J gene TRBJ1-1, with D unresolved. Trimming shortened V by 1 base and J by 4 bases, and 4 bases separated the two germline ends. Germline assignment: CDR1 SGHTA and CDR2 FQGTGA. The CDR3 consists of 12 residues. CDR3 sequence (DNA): TGTGCCAGCAGCTTAAGGGTCACTGAAGCTTTCTTT. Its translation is CASSLRVTEAFF.

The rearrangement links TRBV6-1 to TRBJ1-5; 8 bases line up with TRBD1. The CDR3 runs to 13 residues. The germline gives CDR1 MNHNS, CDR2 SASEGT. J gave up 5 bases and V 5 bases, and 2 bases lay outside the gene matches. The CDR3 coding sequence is TGTGCCAGCAGTTACAGGGGGGATCAGCCCCAGCATTTT. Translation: CASSYRGDQPQHF.

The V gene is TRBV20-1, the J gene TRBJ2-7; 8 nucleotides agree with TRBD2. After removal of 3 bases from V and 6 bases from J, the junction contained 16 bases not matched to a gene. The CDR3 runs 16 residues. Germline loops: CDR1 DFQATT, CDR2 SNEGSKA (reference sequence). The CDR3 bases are TGCAGTGCTAGCCCTTTGGGAGCGGGGGCCGTTGTCGAGCAGTACTTC. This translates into CSASPLGAGAVVEQYF.

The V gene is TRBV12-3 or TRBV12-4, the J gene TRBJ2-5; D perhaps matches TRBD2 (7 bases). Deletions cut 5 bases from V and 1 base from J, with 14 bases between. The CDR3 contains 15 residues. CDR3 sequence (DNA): TGTGCCAGCAGTAGGGCAGGGGAGGGCCAAGAGACCCAGTACTTC. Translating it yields CASSRAGEGQETQYF.

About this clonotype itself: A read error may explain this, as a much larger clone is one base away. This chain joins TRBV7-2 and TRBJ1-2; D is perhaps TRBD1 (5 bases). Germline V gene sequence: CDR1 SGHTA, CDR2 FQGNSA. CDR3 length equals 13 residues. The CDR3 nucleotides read TGTGCCAGCAGCCTTCAGGGATACTATGGCTACAGCTTC. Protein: CASSLQGYYGYSF.

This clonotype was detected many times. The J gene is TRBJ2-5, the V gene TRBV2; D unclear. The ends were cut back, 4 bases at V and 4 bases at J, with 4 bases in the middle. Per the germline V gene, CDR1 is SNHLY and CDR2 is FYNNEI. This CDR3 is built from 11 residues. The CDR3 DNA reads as TGTGCCAGCAGTGCTGGAGAGACCCAGTACTTC. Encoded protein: CASSAGETQYF.

The CDR3 sequence is CASSIQGNTGELFF. The CDR3 coding sequence is TGTGCCAGCAGCATACAGGGGAACACCGGGGAGCTGTTTTTT. This rearrangement joins TRBV5-5 to TRBJ2-2; the D gene is possibly TRBD1 (6 bases). The CDR3 runs to 14 residues. V dropped 4 bases and J dropped 1 base, with 8 bases sitting between them. Germline values: CDR1 SGHKS, CDR2 YYEKEE (reference sequence).

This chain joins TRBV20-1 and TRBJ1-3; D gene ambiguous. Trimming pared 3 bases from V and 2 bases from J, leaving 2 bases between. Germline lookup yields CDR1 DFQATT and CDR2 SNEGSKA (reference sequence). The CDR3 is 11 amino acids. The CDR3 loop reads CSASPGNTIYF. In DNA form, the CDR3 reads TGCAGTGCTAGCCCTGGAAACACCATATATTTT.

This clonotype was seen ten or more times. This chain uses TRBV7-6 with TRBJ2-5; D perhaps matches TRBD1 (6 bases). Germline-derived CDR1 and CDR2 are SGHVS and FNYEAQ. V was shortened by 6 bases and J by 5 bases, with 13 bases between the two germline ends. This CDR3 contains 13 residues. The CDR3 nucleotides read TGTGCCAGCAGTACAGGGTTAGGGGAGACCCAGTACTTC. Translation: CASSTGLGETQYF.

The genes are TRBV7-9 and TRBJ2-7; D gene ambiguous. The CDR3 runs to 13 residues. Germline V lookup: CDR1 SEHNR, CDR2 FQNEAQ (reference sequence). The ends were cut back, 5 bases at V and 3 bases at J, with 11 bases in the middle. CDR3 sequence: CASSPSPSYEQYF. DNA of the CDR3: TGTGCCAGCAGCCCTTCCCCCAGCTACGAGCAGTACTTC.

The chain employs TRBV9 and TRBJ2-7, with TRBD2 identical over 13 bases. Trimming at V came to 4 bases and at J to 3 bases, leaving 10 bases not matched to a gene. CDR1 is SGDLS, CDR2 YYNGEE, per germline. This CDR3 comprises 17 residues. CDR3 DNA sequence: TGTGCCAGCAGCCAGACTAGCGGGAGGACCTCCGACTACGAGCAGTACTTC. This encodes CASSQTSGRTSDYEQYF.

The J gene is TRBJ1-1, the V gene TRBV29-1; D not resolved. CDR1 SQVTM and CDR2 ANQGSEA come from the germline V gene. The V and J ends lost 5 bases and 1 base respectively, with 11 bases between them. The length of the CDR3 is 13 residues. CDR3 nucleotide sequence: TGCAGCGTTTCACAGTGGAGGAACACTGAAGCTTTCTTT. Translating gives CSVSQWRNTEAFF. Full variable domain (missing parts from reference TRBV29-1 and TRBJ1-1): SAVISQKPSRDICQRGTSLTIQCQVDSQVTMMFWYRQQPGQSLTLIATANQGSEATYESGFVIDKFPISRPNLTFSTLTVSNMSPEDSSIYLCSVSQWRNTEAFFGQGTRLTVV.

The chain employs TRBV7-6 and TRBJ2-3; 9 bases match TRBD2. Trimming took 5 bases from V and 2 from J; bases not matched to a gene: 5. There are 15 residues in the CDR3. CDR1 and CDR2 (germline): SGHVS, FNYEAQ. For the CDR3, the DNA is TGTGCCAGCAGCCGACGGACTAGCGCCACAGATACGCAGTATTTT. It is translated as CASSRRTSATDTQYF.

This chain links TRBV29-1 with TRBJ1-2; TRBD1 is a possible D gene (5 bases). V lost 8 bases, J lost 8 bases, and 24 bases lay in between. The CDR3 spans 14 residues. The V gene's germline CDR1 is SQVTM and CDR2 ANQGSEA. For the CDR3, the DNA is TGCAGCTCACAGGATCTCAGGGTTACGGAAGGCTACACCTTC. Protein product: CSSQDLRVTEGYTF.